These 28 T cell receptor beta chains share one sample of origin, sequenced in a study of cytomegalovirus exposure and HLA in healthy donors. Clones were sequenced by immunoSEQ multiplex PCR, and TCRdb holds only the in-frame ones, with some missing. The table has some 310,000 clones, approximately 88% seen once; the top ten hold roughly 0.96%. The sample comprised PBMCs. These receptors were obtained from a young man in good health and CMV-seronegative.

The CDR3 bases are TGTGCCAGCAGCTTAGTATCAGGGAGGGCAGGCGAGCAGTACTTC. Translation: CASSLVSGRAGEQYF. The chain employs TRBV11-2 and TRBJ2-7, with TRBD2 identical over 7 bases. The V gene end was trimmed by 1 base and the J gene end by 6 bases; junction bases not matched to a gene: 9. The CDR3 is made up of 15 amino acids. CDR1 is SGHAT and CDR2 is FQNNGV in the germline V gene.

This chain links TRBV7-9 with TRBJ1-1; the match to TRBD1 covers 7 bases. In germline, CDR1 is SEHNR, CDR2 FQNEAQ (reference sequence). Trimming at V came to 6 bases and at J to 11 bases, leaving 9 bases not matched to a gene. The CDR3 is made up of 12 amino acids. The CDR3 reads CASRGTDLGAFF. DNA of the CDR3: TGTGCCAGCAGAGGGACAGACCTAGGGGCTTTCTTT.

The chain links TRBV7-2 to TRBJ2-3; D is unclear. The CDR3 spans 14 residues. Germline V gene data show CDR1 as SGHTA and CDR2 as FQGNSA. Trimming stripped 0 bases from V and 2 bases from J, with 6 bases between. The CDR3 loop reads CASSLAASTDTQYF. The CDR3 DNA reads as TGTGCCAGCAGCTTAGCCGCGTCCACAGATACGCAGTATTTT. Full variable domain (missing parts from reference TRBV7-2 and TRBJ2-3): GAGVSQSPSNKVTEKGKDVELRCDPISGHTALYWYRQSLGQGLEFLIYFQGNSAPDKSGLPSDRFSAERTGGSVSTLTIQRTQQEDSAVYLCASSLAASTDTQYFGPGTRLTVL.

In nucleotides, the CDR3 is TGTGCCAGCTCACCAACTGGGACAGGAGAGACCCAGTACTTC. Protein product: CASSPTGTGETQYF. The chain is built from TRBV18 and TRBJ2-5; TRBD1 aligns across 8 bases. The CDR3 has 14 residues. The germline gives CDR1 KGHSH, CDR2 LQKENI. V lost 2 bases and J lost 4; bases outside the gene matches: 3.

CDR3 region: CASTGYGEQYF. For the CDR3, the DNA is TGTGCCAGCACAGGTTATGGAGAGCAGTACTTC. V usage is TRBV6-5 and J usage is TRBJ2-7, with D unclear. V shed 7 bases and J shed 7 bases, with 11 bases lying between them. Germline CDR1 MNHEY, CDR2 SVGAGI. The CDR3 runs to 11 residues.

The chain combines TRBV14 with TRBJ1-1; no definite D call. The germline V gene encodes CDR1 SGHDN and CDR2 FVKESK. This CDR3 has 14 amino acids. V lost 0 bases and J 12 bases, leaving 17 bases between the germline ends. Here the CDR3 reads CASSQELNSPKPFF. The DNA for the CDR3 is TGTGCCAGCAGCCAAGAGTTGAATAGTCCTAAGCCTTTCTTT. The full variable domain, in which reference TRBV14 and TRBJ1-1 provide the parts outside the CDR3, is EAGVTQFPSHSVIEKGQTVTLRCDPISGHDNLYWYRRVMGKEIKFLLHFVKESKQDESGMPNNRFLAERTGGTYSTLKVQPAELEDSGVYFCASSQELNSPKPFFGQGTRLTVV.

The genes are TRBV9 and TRBJ2-7, with 8 bases lining up with TRBD1. CDR1 is SGDLS, CDR2 YYNGEE, per germline. This CDR3 comprises 15 residues. Trimming removed 1 base from V and 6 bases from J; junction bases left unmatched: 9. DNA for the CDR3: TGTGCCAGCAGCGTACAGGGGGCTGAGGGTTCCGAGCAGTACTTC. Residues: CASSVQGAEGSEQYF.

The V call is TRBV7-8, the J call TRBJ1-5; 7 bases match TRBD1. CDR3 length equals 16 residues. The V gene's germline CDR1 is SGHVS and CDR2 FQNEAQ. V trimming: 1 base; J trimming: 9 bases; junction bases outside the gene matches: 12. CDR3 DNA: TGTGCCAGCAGCTTAGAGAGGGGGACAGCCGGGAGGCCCCAGCATTTT. It yields the protein CASSLERGTAGRPQHF.

This chain uses TRBV30 with TRBJ1-4, with no clear D. Trimming took 5 bases from V and 7 from J, leaving 8 bases between them. The CDR3 length is 11 residues. Germline CDR1 GTSNPN, CDR2 SVGIG (reference sequence). CDR3 DNA: TGTGCCTGGGTGAACAGTGAAAAACTGTTTTTT. This codes for CAWVNSEKLFF.

This rearrangement joins TRBV10-3 to TRBJ2-7; D is perhaps TRBD2 (5 bases). Germline CDR1 and CDR2: ENHRY and SYGVKD. Trimming stripped 0 bases from V and 0 bases from J, with 15 bases between. The CDR3 runs to 17 residues. The CDR3 region has the DNA TGTGCCATCAGTGAGTCGGGAGCTCTGGATTACTCCTACGAGCAGTACTTC. Residues: CAISESGALDYSYEQYF.

This chain connects TRBV7-9 to TRBJ1-6; maybe TRBD1 (5 bases). Germline V gene sequence: CDR1 SEHNR, CDR2 FQNEAQ (reference sequence). Trimming stripped 5 bases from V and 0 bases from J, with 8 bases between. The CDR3 covers 15 residues. CDR3 nucleotides: TGTGCCAGCAGCGCACAGGTCTCCTATAATTCACCCCTCCACTTT. It codes for CASSAQVSYNSPLHF. The whole variable domain, remainder taken from reference TRBV7-9 and TRBJ1-6, is DTGVSQNPRHKITKRGQNVTFRCDPISEHNRLYWYRQTLGQGPEFLTYFQNEAQLEKSRLLSDRFSAERPKGSFSTLEIQRTEQGDSAMYLCASSAQVSYNSPLHFGNGTRLTVT.

This clone was recorded once. The rearrangement links TRBV5-6 to TRBJ2-2; tentative D call: TRBD1 (6 bases). Germline V gene lookup returns CDR1 SGHDT and CDR2 YYEEEE. The CDR3 extends over 15 amino acids. V was trimmed by 1 base and J by 4 bases, leaving 11 bases between them. The CDR3 is CASSLKGHLTGELFF. The CDR3 bases are TGTGCCAGCAGCTTGAAGGGACACCTCACCGGGGAGCTGTTTTTT.

The table lists this clone with a count of one. Other DNA sequences in the same sample also yield this CDR3. V usage is TRBV19 and J usage is TRBJ1-2, with 8 bases aligning to TRBD1. The length of the CDR3 is 14 residues. Losses at the gene ends were 3 bases for V and 4 bases for J; bases not matched to a gene: 4. Germline assignment: CDR1 LNHDA and CDR2 SQIVND (reference sequence). DNA for the CDR3: TGTGCCAGTAGTATTGGCAGGGGGCTCTATGGCTACACCTTC. Amino acids: CASSIGRGLYGYTF. Using reference TRBV19 and TRBJ1-2 for the parts outside the CDR3, the full variable domain is DGGITQSPKYLFRKEGQNVTLSCEQNLNHDAMYWYRQDPGQGLRLIYYSQIVNDFQKGDIAEGYSVSREKKESFPLTVTSAQKNPTAFYLCASSIGRGLYGYTFGSGTRLTVV.

This chain links TRBV14 with TRBJ2-1; 10 nucleotides agree with TRBD2. This CDR3 spans 15 amino acids. Germline lookup yields CDR1 SGHDN and CDR2 FVKESK. The V and J ends lost 2 bases and 4 bases, in that order; junction bases with no gene match: 2. As DNA, the CDR3 is TGTGCCAGCAGCCAAACTAGCGGGACGTACAATGAGCAGTTCTTC. Translated: CASSQTSGTYNEQFF.

The chain employs TRBV2 and TRBJ2-2, with TRBD2 matching 7 bases. V was pared by 6 bases and J by 5 bases, with 3 bases of the junction left unmatched. The CDR3 sequence is 13 residues long. The germline gives CDR1 SNHLY, CDR2 FYNNEI. The CDR3 region is CASRTSSTGELFF. The CDR3 DNA reads TGTGCCAGCAGGACTAGCTCTACCGGGGAGCTGTTTTTT.

J is TRBJ2-7 and V is TRBV4-3; D call uncertain. The germline CDR1 and CDR2 sequences are LGHNA and YSLEER. The CDR3 covers 16 residues. V was cut by 2 bases and J by 0 bases, with 14 bases left in between. The CDR3 DNA follows: TGCGCCAGCAGCCAAACGAGGTCCATCGGCTCCTACGAGCAGTACTTC. As protein: CASSQTRSIGSYEQYF.

This clone appeared a few times. The chain recombines TRBV5-1 with TRBJ1-1; the D is unclear. The V end lost 0 bases, the J end lost 11 bases, and 20 bases lay between the germline ends. Germline V gene lookup returns CDR1 SGHRS and CDR2 YFSETQ. The CDR3 has 15 amino acids. The CDR3 region has the DNA TGCGCCAGCAGCTTGGCAGGATCTGGCCGGTCAAATGCTTTCTTT. Translated, it gives CASSLAGSGRSNAFF.

The chain carries TRBV2 and TRBJ2-1; possible D gene TRBD2, 5 bases. Trimming removed 6 bases at V and 8 bases at J, with 17 bases between. Per germline, CDR1 SNHLY and CDR2 FYNNEI. The CDR3 is 14 residues long. CDR3 in amino acids: CASRRTSVGDEQFF. DNA for the CDR3: TGTGCCAGCAGAAGAACTAGTGTCGGCGATGAGCAGTTCTTC.

In nucleotides, the CDR3 is TGCGCCAGCAGCAGTATAGCGGGGGGGCGAAGGAATGAGCAGTTCTTC. It yields the protein CASSSIAGGRRNEQFF. This chain uses TRBV5-1 with TRBJ2-1; 11 bases fit TRBD2. With 4 bases clipped from V and 7 bases from J, the junction kept 10 bases outside the gene matches. Germline V lookup: CDR1 SGHRS, CDR2 YFSETQ. This CDR3 is 16 amino acids long.

The CDR3 is CASSLGLGEYF. The CDR3 DNA is TGCGCCAGCAGCTTAGGACTCGGAGAGTATTTT. J is TRBJ2-3 and V is TRBV5-1, with D possibly TRBD2 on 5 matching bases. The CDR3 loop spans 11 amino acids. The V end lost 2 bases, the J end lost 13 bases, and 11 bases lay between the germline ends. Looked up from germline, CDR1 is SGHRS and CDR2 is YFSETQ.

The rearrangement links TRBV13 to TRBJ2-1; D is possibly TRBD2 (7 bases). V lost 2 bases, J lost 5 bases, and 13 bases lay in between. The germline V gene encodes CDR1 PRHDT and CDR2 FYEKMQ (reference sequence). CDR3 size: 15 residues. CDR3: CASSLRGGRNNEQFF. The CDR3 region has the DNA TGTGCCAGCAGCTTACGCGGGGGCCGAAACAATGAGCAGTTCTTC.

The chain uses TRBV6-5 and TRBJ2-1, with TRBD2 as a possible D gene (5 bases). Germline CDR1 reads MNHEY; CDR2 reads SVGAGI. The CDR3 sequence is 13 residues long. The V and J ends lost 6 bases and 9 bases respectively, with 15 bases between them. CDR3 in DNA: TGTGCCAGCAGCGTTCTAGCAAACGGTGAGCAGTTCTTC. Its protein is CASSVLANGEQFF.

The J gene is TRBJ1-1, the V gene TRBV18, with D maybe TRBD1 (6 bases). The V end was cut by 2 bases, the J end by 11 bases, with 24 bases between. CDR3 length: 16 amino acids. Germline CDR1 and CDR2: KGHSH and LQKENI. This CDR3 is CASSPKKVQGPWGAFF. The DNA of the CDR3 is TGTGCCAGCTCACCAAAAAAGGTGCAGGGGCCGTGGGGGGCTTTCTTT.

The chain recombines TRBV14 with TRBJ2-3; possible D gene TRBD1, 7 bases. The CDR3 sequence is 16 residues long. Trimming took off 4 bases at V and 3 bases at J, with 17 bases between the two ends. Germline V CDR1 and CDR2: SGHDN, FVKESK. DNA for the CDR3: TGTGCCAGCAGCCCCCCTTCGGAGGGGGCAACAGATACGCAGTATTTT. As protein: CASSPPSEGATDTQYF. Looking up the rest from reference TRBV14 and TRBJ2-3 gives the full variable domain: EAGVTQFPSHSVIEKGQTVTLRCDPISGHDNLYWYRRVMGKEIKFLLHFVKESKQDESGMPNNRFLAERTGGTYSTLKVQPAELEDSGVYFCASSPPSEGATDTQYFGPGTRLTVL.

This clone came up a few times. The V call is TRBV5-1, the J call TRBJ2-1; tentative D call: TRBD2 (5 bases). Germline-derived CDR1 and CDR2 are SGHRS and YFSETQ. The germline V and J ends were trimmed by 0 bases and 0 bases, with 7 bases remaining between them. The CDR3 extends over 15 amino acids. The CDR3 coding sequence is TGCGCCAGCAGCTTGGAAGGGAGCTCCTACAATGAGCAGTTCTTC. Translated, it gives CASSLEGSSYNEQFF.

The sample holds one count of this clone. The J gene is TRBJ2-1, the V gene TRBV5-6; D is undetermined. Germline CDR1 reads SGHDT; CDR2 reads YYEEEE. Between the trimmed V and J ends, which lost 2 bases and 5 bases, there was a span of 11 bases. This CDR3 has 14 residues. This CDR3 is CASSFWAFNNEQFF. In DNA form, the CDR3 reads TGTGCCAGCAGCTTCTGGGCATTTAACAATGAGCAGTTCTTC.

The V and J genes are TRBV5-8 and TRBJ2-3; 7 bases align to TRBD1. V gave up 4 bases and J gave up 5 bases; unmatched junction bases: 10. This CDR3 contains 15 residues. The germline V gene has CDR1 SGHTS and CDR2 YDEGEE. The CDR3 is CASSQGGSRLDTQYF. Written as DNA, the CDR3 is TGTGCCAGCAGCCAAGGGGGCAGCCGCTTAGATACGCAGTATTTT.

This chain joins TRBV19 and TRBJ2-1; the match to TRBD1 covers 11 bases. Germline CDR1 is LNHDA and CDR2 is SQIVND (reference sequence). Trimming took 3 bases from V and 5 from J; bases not matched to a gene: 3. The CDR3 runs 15 residues. CDR3 bases: TGTGCCAGTAGTATCTGGACAGGGGGCAACAATGAGCAGTTCTTC. This gives the protein CASSIWTGGNNEQFF.